This is a list of T cell receptor beta chains from one sample in a study of CD8+CD57+ T cells in acquired aplastic anemia. MiXCR, applied by TCRdb to the reads, yields one record per CDR3 protein. This sample has 250,000 to 350,000 distinct CDR3 sequences, with around 60% found just once. Material for sequencing was sorted CD4+, CD8+, or CD8+CD57+ T cells (not recorded which) from PBMCs. The source of these receptors is a human donor with severe aplastic anemia or a healthy control (not recorded which). The CDR3 runs from the conserved cysteine through the conserved F or W. A D gene is named only where the DNA matches it firmly. Size is omitted from some rows. Given values are once, few, many or a class for expanded clones.

clone_size,d_call,v_call,j_call,cdr3_aa,cdr3_nt
.,TRBD2,TRBV28,TRBJ2-7,CASSLVWRGSYEQYF,TGTGCCAGCAGCTTAGTCTGGCGGGGGTCCTACGAGCAGTACTTC
many,.,TRBV5-8,TRBJ1-6,CASSLEGGRYSPLHF,TGTGCCAGCAGCTTGGAAGGAGGGAGATATTCACCCCTCCACTTT
few,.,TRBV7-9,TRBJ2-7,CASSLAVGAYEQYF,TGTGCCAGCAGCTTGGCCGTGGGGGCCTACGAGCAGTACTTC
many,TRBD1,TRBV4-3,TRBJ1-2,CASSQLGQGGGYTF,TGCGCCAGCAGCCAACTCGGACAGGGCGGCGGCTACACCTTC
once,.,TRBV24-1,TRBJ2-3,CATSDFGGGTDTQCF,.
.,.,TRBV5-1,TRBJ1-6,CASSLEGRGSGSPLHF,TGCGCCAGCAGCTTGGAGGGACGGGGATCCGGGTCACCCCTCCACTTC
many,TRBD1,TRBV19,TRBJ2-1,CASSTRRDRGYNEQFF,TGTGCCAGTAGTACCAGGAGGGACAGGGGTTACAATGAGCAGTTCTTC
.,.,TRBV12-3/TRBV12-4,TRBJ2-7,CASSPGGGRFYEQYF,TGTGCCAGCAGCCCCGGGGGAGGCAGATTCTACGAGCAGTACTTC
.,.,TRBV25-1,TRBJ1-6,CASSEGNNSPLHF,TGTGCCAGCAGTGAAGGCAACAATTCACCCCTCCACTTT
once,.,TRBV11-2,TRBJ1-4,CASSLAGDEKLFF,TGTGCCAGCAGCTTAGCTGGGGATGAAAAACTGTTTTTT
.,TRBD1,TRBV6-5,TRBJ2-1,CASSSQPGQGPSGQFF,TGTGCCAGCAGTTCCCAACCAGGACAGGGCCCCTCCGGGCAGTTCTTC
.,.,TRBV20-1,TRBJ1-2,CSAREQKNYGYTF,TGCAGTGCTAGAGAACAGAAAAACTATGGCTACACCTTC
many,.,TRBV7-8,TRBJ1-3,CASSTRAPSGNTIYF,TGTGCCAGCAGCACCCGAGCACCCTCTGGAAACACCATATATTTT
.,.,TRBV14,TRBJ2-7,CASSQDWGNEQYF,TGTGCCAGCAGCCAAGATTGGGGGAACGAGCAGTACTTC
.,TRBD1,TRBV29-1,TRBJ2-3,CSVEDRGTGWNTQYF,TGCAGCGTTGAAGACCGGGGGACAGGGTGGAATACGCAGTATTTT
many,.,TRBV30,TRBJ2-7,CAWSPLLGGQYF,TGTGCCTGGAGTCCCCTCCTGGGGGGGCAGTACTTC
many,.,TRBV5-1,TRBJ1-1,CASSLGGDSAFF,TGCGCCAGCAGCTTGGGGGGGGACTCAGCTTTCTTT
.,.,TRBV5-5,TRBJ1-1,CASSLGLGVALMNTEAFF,TGTGCCAGCAGCTTGGGTTTGGGGGTGGCCTTGATGAACACTGAAGCTTTCTTT
many,TRBD1,TRBV6-5,TRBJ2-2,CASRSTGISGELFF,TGTGCCAGCAGGTCGACAGGGATCTCCGGGGAGCTGTTTTTT
.,TRBD1,TRBV20-1,TRBJ1-3,CSVRTGELRNTIYF,TGCAGTGTTAGGACAGGCGAATTAAGAAACACCATATATTTT
.,TRBD1,TRBV20-1,TRBJ2-7,CSASKGAEQYF,TGCAGTGCTAGCAAGGGGGCCGAGCAGTACTTC
few,TRBD1,TRBV19,TRBJ1-6,CASSIGDRVAYNSPLHF,TGTGCCAGTAGTATAGGTGACAGGGTGGCCTATAATTCACCCCTCCACTTT
many,.,TRBV7-9,TRBJ2-7,CASSPREYEQYF,TGTGCCAGCAGCCCGCGCGAGTACGAGCAGTACTTC
.,.,TRBV10-3,TRBJ2-7,CAISESAGDSYEQYF,TGTGCCATCAGTGAGTCGGCAGGGGATTCCTACGAGCAGTACTTC
.,.,TRBV7-2,TRBJ1-1,CASTPGLGRAFF,TGTGCCAGCACTCCTGGCCTCGGACGAGCTTTCTTT
few,.,TRBV20-1,TRBJ1-6,CSARDGVPLHF,TGCAGTGCTAGAGATGGTGTGCCCCTCCACTTT
once,.,TRBV7-9,TRBJ2-5,CASSFQSETQYF,TGCGCCAGCAGTTTTCAGTCGGAGACCCAGTACTTC
.,.,TRBV10-3,TRBJ2-5,CAISESQGPYGETQHF,TGTGCCATCAGTGAGAGCCAGGGGCCCTACGGGGAGACCCAGCACTTC
.,TRBD2,TRBV20-1,TRBJ2-1,CSATGLAGPSYNEQFF,TGCAGTGCTACGGGACTAGCGGGCCCCTCCTACAATGAGCAGTTCTTC
many,TRBD1,TRBV20-1,TRBJ2-7,CSGGQGTVSSYEQYF,TGCAGTGGGGGACAGGGGACCGTGAGCTCCTACGAGCAGTACTTC
once,.,TRBV5-4,TRBJ2-5,CASSLWGRVQETQYF,TGTGCCAGCAGCTTGTGGGGGCGCGTCCAAGAGACCCAGTACTTC
many,TRBD1,TRBV20-1,TRBJ2-4,CSARKPGTDLAKNIQYF,TGCAGTGCTAGGAAACCCGGGACAGATCTAGCCAAAAACATTCAGTACTTC
many,TRBD1,TRBV12-3/TRBV12-4,TRBJ1-5,CASSRYTTGEGNNQPQHF,TGTGCCAGCAGCCGATATACAACAGGGGAGGGGAACAATCAGCCCCAGCATTTT
.,TRBD1,TRBV2,TRBJ2-1,CASLGQYNEQFF,TGTGCCAGCCTGGGACAGTACAATGAGCAGTTCTTC
many,TRBD1,TRBV6-5,TRBJ1-5,CASRRQGIAQPQHF,TGTGCCAGCAGGAGACAGGGGATCGCTCAGCCCCAGCATTTT
.,.,TRBV7-8,TRBJ2-7,CASSHRPNSGYEQYF,TGTGCCAGCAGCCACAGACCAAATTCGGGCTACGAGCAGTACTTC
many,.,TRBV7-8,TRBJ2-6,CASSVWTAIGSGANVLTF,TGTGCCAGCAGCGTTTGGACAGCTATCGGGTCTGGGGCCAACGTCCTGACTTTC
.,.,TRBV15,TRBJ1-4,CATSREVGIGTNEKLFF,TGTGCCACCAGCAGAGAGGTGGGGATTGGGACTAATGAAAAACTGTTTTTT
.,.,TRBV10-3,TRBJ2-1,CAISDTRAMHEQFF,TGTGCCATCAGTGACACTAGGGCCATGCATGAGCAGTTCTTC
few,.,TRBV5-8,TRBJ1-6,CASSLAGYNSPLHF,TGTGCCAGCAGCTTGGCGGGATATAATTCACCCCTCCACTTT
many,TRBD2,TRBV5-1,TRBJ2-1,CASSPIIAGGIDEQFF,TGCGCCAGCAGCCCGATAATAGCGGGGGGGATAGATGAGCAGTTCTTC
many,TRBD1,TRBV5-1,TRBJ1-1,CASSPDRVNTEAFF,TGCGCCAGCAGCCCCGACAGGGTGAACACTGAAGCTTTCTTT
.,.,TRBV2,TRBJ1-6,CASRRRLYNSPLHF,TGTGCCAGCAGGAGGCGTCTCTATAATTCACCCCTCCACTTT
.,.,TRBV12-3/TRBV12-4,TRBJ2-3,CASSTTDRDTQYF,TGTGCCAGCAGTACTACCGACAGGGATACGCAGTATTTT
.,TRBD2,TRBV9,TRBJ2-7,CASSEIAGAERYEQYF,TGTGCCAGCAGCGAGATAGCGGGGGCCGAGCGCTACGAGCAGTACTTC
once,.,TRBV5-1,TRBJ1-5,CASREGGRDNQPQHF,TGCGCCAGCAGGGAGGGGGGGCGCGATAATCAGCCCCAGCATTTT
.,TRBD1,TRBV7-9,TRBJ1-1,CASSLGQGATNEAFF,TGTGCCAGCAGCTTAGGGCAGGGGGCCACTAATGAAGCTTTCTTT
.,.,TRBV15,TRBJ2-7,CATSRATEQYF,TGTGCCACCAGCAGAGCGACTGAGCAGTACTTC
.,.,TRBV10-3,TRBJ2-7,CASSYLFGAYEQYF,TGTGCCAGCAGTTACCTTTTCGGCGCTTACGAGCAGTACTTC
.,.,TRBV25-1,TRBJ2-3,CASKGGSTDTQYF,TGTGCCAGCAAAGGCGGCAGCACAGATACGCAGTATTTT
.,TRBD1,TRBV7-7,TRBJ1-4,CASSPIPGQGGINEKLFF,TGTGCCAGCAGCCCCATCCCGGGACAGGGAGGGATTAATGAAAAACTGTTTTTT
few,.,TRBV7-8,TRBJ2-5,CASSLAQQETQYF,TGTGCCAGCAGCTTAGCACAGCAAGAGACCCAGTACTTC
.,.,TRBV7-7,TRBJ2-5,CASSQRAGKETQYF,TGTGCCAGCAGTCAAAGGGCGGGGAAAGAGACCCAGTACTTC
.,.,TRBV11-1,TRBJ1-5,CASRLGVMLPQHF,TGTGCCAGCAGGCTTGGGGTAATGTTGCCCCAGCATTTT
.,TRBD1,TRBV20-1,TRBJ2-7,CSARDEVTGASYEQYF,TGCAGTGCTAGAGACGAAGTCACAGGGGCCTCCTACGAGCAGTACTTT
few,.,TRBV10-3,TRBJ1-1,CAIRRTVFMNTEAFF,TGTGCCATCAGGAGGACAGTGTTCATGAACACTGAAGCTTTCTTT
.,TRBD2,TRBV7-9,TRBJ2-5,CASSPPGLAGVETQYF,TGTGCCAGCAGCCCGCCGGGACTAGCGGGAGTAGAGACCCAGTACTTC
many,.,TRBV5-1,TRBJ2-6,CASSLDSSGANVLTF,TGCGCCAGCAGTCTTGACAGCTCTGGGGCCAACGTCCTGACTTTC
.,.,TRBV20-1,TRBJ1-2,CSAKYGQILDF,TGCAGTGCTAAATATGGACAGATTCTTGACTTC
many,.,TRBV3-1,TRBJ1-6,CASSPRTTGSPLHF,TGTGCCAGCAGCCCGCGAACTACAGGTTCACCCCTCCACTTT